This entry is about one T cell receptor (beta chain). These data come from a study of regulatory T cells in long-lasting Graves disease. Indicated time point: newly diagnosed GD, antithyroid drugs for less than 3 months. Following extraction of RNA from PBMCs, that RNA was used to make the TCR library. Arm-PCR of CDR3 regions and iRepertoire HTBI primers were the basis on which TCR beta libraries were built. TCRdb ran MiXCR on the multiplex PCR reads and lists one entry per CDR3 protein. Of about half a million distinct CDR3 sequences in the sample, approximately 12% were seen once. The CDR3 consists of 19 residues. The V and J ends lost 10 bases and 0 bases respectively, with 28 bases between them. Germline V gene lookup returns CDR1 MDHEN and CDR2 SYDVKM. The data also belong to a second study, concerning T cells in Graves' hyperthyroidism and ophthalmopathy.

Sample: peripheral blood mononuclear cells (PBMCs), taken at new diagnosis, from a patient treated with antithyroid drugs. The receptor's source is a woman aged 25 to 39 with Graves disease. This sequence joins TRBV28 and TRBJ1-5, with a weak D call TRBD1 (5 bases). As DNA, the CDR3 is TGTGCCATCCGGGACCCAGGAAACCGGGTCCCTTATAGCAATCAGCCCCAGCATTTT. As protein: CAIRDPGNRVPYSNQPQHF.